The text below deals with one T cell receptor beta chain. The data derive from a study of blood T cell repertoires in COVID-19. As for the study in general: Donors in the United States, Italy and Spain gave samples during acute or convalescent COVID-19.

Clones were read by immunoSEQ multiplex PCR, and TCRdb kept only the in-frame ones, dropping some. The sample contains 250,000 to 350,000 clones, approximately 90% of which appear only once. V shed 7 bases, J shed 0 bases, and the junction held 6 bases outside the gene matches. The CDR3 extends over 15 amino acids. Per the germline V gene, CDR1 is LNHDA and CDR2 is SQIVND (reference sequence). The chain combines TRBV19 with TRBJ1-3; 7 nucleotides match TRBD1. The sequenced material came from peripheral blood. This TCR derives from a woman aged 25-40 years who had recovered from COVID-19. The CDR3 DNA reads as TGTGCCAGTAAGACAGGGTCCGGCTCTGGAAACACCATATATTTT. This encodes CASKTGSGSGNTIYF.